The T cell receptor beta chain under discussion was sequenced for a study of shared clonotypes between healthy human individuals. Study in general: There were three CD4 naive, three CD4 memory, two CD8 naive and one CD8 memory plates per donor.

Study-wide points: A small donor pool kept down the genetic and exposure-history diversity that was represented. Larger richness was generally estimated for naive than memory subsets. Rarefaction revealed incomplete sorted-subset sequencing despite large depth.

Sequenced by immunoSEQ multiplex PCR; TCRdb stores in-frame clones only, minus some. This repertoire shows some 1,900,000 clones, approximately 94% found once; its top ten account for around 1.2%. A note on this clone: The antigen is not known.

In the naive CD8 group, cells lacked CD45RO and were positively selected for CCR7, so terminally differentiated effector memory CD45RA+ cells were left out. Sequenced sample: naive CD8+ T cells sorted from blood. The source is a young man in good health.

The CDR3, as DNA: TGCAGCGTTGATAAGGTGTTGGGCACAGATACGCAGTATTTT. Its translation: CSVDKVLGTDTQYF. The gene calls are TRBV29-1 and TRBJ2-3; D unresolved. CDR1 and CDR2 from the germline V gene are SQVTM and ANQGSEA. V was clipped by 3 bases and J by 1 base, with 11 bases between them. The CDR3 covers 14 residues.